These T cell receptor beta chains were read from a single sample in a study of T cells in tuberculosis. Assay: immunoSEQ multiplex PCR; the TCRdb copy retains only in-frame clones and omits some. The sample gives tens of thousands of clones, around 94% of which show up once; over 6.5% is in the top ten. Sequenced: PBMCs. The source is a donor aged 10 to 29 with latent tuberculosis or without tuberculosis infection. The CDR3 runs from the conserved cysteine through the conserved F or W. Only some rows state a clone size, as once, few, many or a class for expanded clones.

J	V	size	CDR3
TRBJ2-7	TRBV21-1	-	CASSRLQRDRGSREQYF
TRBJ2-1	TRBV7-3	-	CASSRIGQGSQFF
TRBJ1-2	TRBV5-1	-	CASSDETGPYGYTF
TRBJ2-7	TRBV2	-	CASSSSREAPSYEQYF
TRBJ2-2	TRBV9	-	CASSVAEGPGSGELFF
TRBJ1-1	TRBV30	-	CAWSPGTVNTEAFF
TRBJ2-1	TRBV12-5	-	CASGFSGSNEQFF
TRBJ1-4	TRBV2	-	CASILRTGNEKLFF
TRBJ2-7	TRBV4-2	few	CASSGSGSQVNEQYF
TRBJ2-3	TRBV5-4	-	CASSFRGRSTDTQYF
TRBJ2-7	TRBV7-7	-	CASSLAPPSSYEQYF
TRBJ2-1	TRBV7-9	-	CASSDTSGSSYNEQFF
TRBJ2-5	TRBV10-1	-	CASSDRIKETQYF